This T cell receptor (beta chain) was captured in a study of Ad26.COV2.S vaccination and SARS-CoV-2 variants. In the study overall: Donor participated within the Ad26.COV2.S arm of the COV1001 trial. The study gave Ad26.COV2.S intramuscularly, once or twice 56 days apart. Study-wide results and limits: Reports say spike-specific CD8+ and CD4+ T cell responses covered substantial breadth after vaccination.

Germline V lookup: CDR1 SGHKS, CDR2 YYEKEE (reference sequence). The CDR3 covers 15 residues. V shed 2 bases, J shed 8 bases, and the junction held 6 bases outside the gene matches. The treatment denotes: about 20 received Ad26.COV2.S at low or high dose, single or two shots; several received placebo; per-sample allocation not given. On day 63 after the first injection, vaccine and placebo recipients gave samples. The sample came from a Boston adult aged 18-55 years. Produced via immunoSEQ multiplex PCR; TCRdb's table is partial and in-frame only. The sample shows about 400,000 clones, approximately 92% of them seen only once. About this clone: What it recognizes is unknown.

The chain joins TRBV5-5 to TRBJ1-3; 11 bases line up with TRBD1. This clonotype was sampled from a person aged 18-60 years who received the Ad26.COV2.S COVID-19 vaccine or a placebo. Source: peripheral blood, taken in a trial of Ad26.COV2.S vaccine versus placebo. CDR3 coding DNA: TGTGCCAGCAGCTTACTCGGACAGGGGGCCCACACCATATATTTT. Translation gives CASSLLGQGAHTIYF.